These 28 T cell receptor beta chains originate from one sample sequenced in a study of blood T cell repertoires in COVID-19 (dated by TCRdb to between 2020 and 2021). Receptor amplification or capture employed the immunoSEQ multiplex PCR assay. Not all clones reach the TCRdb copy of this immuneACCESS table, which keeps in-frame sequences only. Checked studies attribute under half of the gap to unresolved V genes and leave the rest unexplained. Here the sample has over 95,000 clones; about 87% occur a single time. The ten top clones hold under 6% of the sample. The specimen was peripheral blood. All receptors derive from a woman aged 45-65 years with acute or convalescent COVID-19.

The gene calls are TRBV18 and TRBJ2-6, with D possibly TRBD2 on 5 matching bases. Germline V gene sequence: CDR1 KGHSH, CDR2 LQKENI. This CDR3 region has 18 residues. Trimming removed 6 bases from V and 0 bases from J, with 18 bases in between. CDR3 sequence: CASSSLNIAGSGANVLTF. For the CDR3, the DNA is TGTGCCAGCTCGTCTCTAAACATTGCGGGCTCTGGGGCCAACGTCCTGACTTTC.

The V and J genes are TRBV5-6 and TRBJ1-2; weak D call: TRBD1 (5 bases). The CDR3 has 14 residues. Germline V CDR1 and CDR2: SGHDT, YYEEEE. The V end was cut by 0 bases, the J end by 4 bases, with 10 bases between. CDR3 nucleotides: TGTGCCAGCAGCTTGGGGCAGGGATCCTATGGCTACACCTTC. Translation: CASSLGQGSYGYTF.

V gene TRBV7-6 combines with J gene TRBJ2-1; D is possibly TRBD2 (7 bases). Germline V gene sequence: CDR1 SGHVS, CDR2 FNYEAQ. CDR3 size: 17 residues. V lost 1 base and J 6 bases, leaving 19 bases between the germline ends. The CDR3 sequence: CASSLDWGGGNPNEQFF. CDR3 nucleotides: TGTGCCAGCAGCTTAGATTGGGGAGGGGGAAATCCCAATGAGCAGTTCTTC.

This chain uses TRBV19 with TRBJ1-5, with 8 bases fitting TRBD1. V lost 3 bases to trimming and J lost 3 bases; unmatched junction nucleotides: 4. The CDR3 sequence is 15 residues long. Germline-derived CDR1 and CDR2 are LNHDA and SQIVND (reference sequence). The CDR3 region has the DNA TGTGCCAGTAGTATGGGACAGGAGTTCAATCAGCCCCAGCATTTT. Amino acid sequence: CASSMGQEFNQPQHF. Full variable domain (outside the CDR3, taken from reference TRBV19 and TRBJ1-5): DGGITQSPKYLFRKEGQNVTLSCEQNLNHDAMYWYRQDPGQGLRLIYYSQIVNDFQKGDIAEGYSVSREKKESFPLTVTSAQKNPTAFYLCASSMGQEFNQPQHFGDGTRLSIL.

The chain uses TRBV7-2 and TRBJ1-1; D is undetermined. CDR1 is SGHTA and CDR2 is FQGNSA in the germline V gene. This CDR3 region has 14 residues. The V end lost 0 bases, the J end lost 0 bases, and 5 bases lay between the germline ends. DNA for the CDR3: TGTGCCAGCAGCTTAGCTACGGTGAACACTGAAGCTTTCTTT. Its translation: CASSLATVNTEAFF.

The rearrangement uses TRBV2 and TRBJ2-2; TRBD1 aligns across 8 bases. This CDR3 is 16 amino acids long. Germline assignment: CDR1 SNHLY and CDR2 FYNNEI. J gave up 1 base and V 6 bases, and 7 bases lay outside the gene matches. The CDR3 DNA reads TGTGCCAGCAGCATACAGGGGGTAAAGAACACCGGGGAGCTGTTTTTT. Translating it yields CASSIQGVKNTGELFF.

CDR3 loop: CASSLSFNEQFF. In DNA form, the CDR3 reads TGTGCCAGCAGTTTAAGCTTCAATGAGCAGTTCTTC. The V and J genes are TRBV12-3 or TRBV12-4 and TRBJ2-1; D call uncertain. Between the trimmed V and J ends, which lost 2 bases and 6 bases, there was a span of 5 bases. The CDR3 has 12 residues.

The rearrangement joins TRBV18 to TRBJ2-5, with D possibly TRBD2 on 5 matching bases. V lost 2 bases to trimming and J lost 5 bases, with 15 bases between them. Germline assignment: CDR1 KGHSH and CDR2 LQKENI. There are 15 residues in the CDR3. The DNA for the CDR3 is TGTGCCAGCTCACCAACGCCCGCGGGTTTCGAGACCCAGTACTTC. Encoded protein: CASSPTPAGFETQYF.

This rearrangement joins TRBV12-3 or TRBV12-4 to TRBJ1-1; D is undetermined. V gave up 7 bases and J gave up 1 base, with 10 bases separating them. This CDR3 region has 13 residues. The CDR3 sequence: CASTQFRNTEAFF. CDR3 nucleotides: TGTGCCAGCACCCAGTTTCGGAACACTGAAGCTTTCTTT.

This chain links TRBV7-2 with TRBJ2-1, with 7 nucleotides matching TRBD1. Germline trimming cut 1 base from V and 1 base from J; bases unmatched to any gene: 1. There are 15 residues in the CDR3. Per the germline V gene, CDR1 is SGHTA and CDR2 is FQGNSA. CDR3 bases: TGTGCCAGCAGCTTAGGACAGGGTTCCTACAATGAGCAGTTCTTC. Amino acids: CASSLGQGSYNEQFF.

V gene TRBV7-8 combines with J gene TRBJ1-1, with TRBD1 as a possible D gene (6 bases). Trimming removed 3 bases at V and 0 bases at J, with 20 bases between. The CDR3 covers 18 residues. The germline V gene has CDR1 SGHVS and CDR2 FQNEAQ. The CDR3 nucleotides read TGTGCCAGCAGCTTGTACACACCTAGGGGGTACATGAACACTGAAGCTTTCTTT. As protein: CASSLYTPRGYMNTEAFF.

The chain couples TRBV10-3 to TRBJ1-5; D might be TRBD1 (5 bases). The germline V and J ends were trimmed by 4 bases and 4 bases, with 8 bases remaining between them. The CDR3 contains 13 residues. Germline CDR1 is ENHRY and CDR2 is SYGVKD. The CDR3 loop reads CAISGEGNQPQHF. The CDR3, as DNA: TGTGCCATCAGTGGGGAGGGGAATCAGCCCCAGCATTTT.

V is TRBV9 and J is TRBJ1-6, with 7 positions matching TRBD1. There are 14 residues in the CDR3. V was clipped by 3 bases and J by 15 bases; unmatched bases: 12. Germline lookup yields CDR1 SGDLS and CDR2 YYNGEE. Here the CDR3 reads CASSASTTGKDLHF. The CDR3 DNA reads as TGTGCCAGCAGCGCGTCAACGACAGGGAAGGACCTCCACTTT.

The rearrangement uses TRBV12-3 or TRBV12-4 and TRBJ1-2, with unresolved D. V lost 6 bases and J 3 bases, leaving 11 bases between the germline ends. The CDR3 is 13 residues long. The CDR3 bases are TGTGCCAGCAGGCCACAGTCCTACTATGGCTACACCTTC. Amino acid sequence: CASRPQSYYGYTF.

This clone came up a few times. The chain has TRBV28 and TRBJ1-2; the match to TRBD1 covers 7 bases. Germline assignment: CDR1 MDHEN and CDR2 SYDVKM. The CDR3 is 15 residues long. J gave up 5 bases and V 6 bases, and 12 bases lay outside the gene matches. The CDR3 nucleotides are TGTGCCAGCAGGCGCAACGGAGGGGGCGTTTATGGCTACACCTTC. Its translation: CASRRNGGGVYGYTF.

The chain recombines TRBV5-1 with TRBJ1-2; TRBD1 aligns across 10 bases. Losses at the gene ends were 0 bases for V and 6 bases for J; bases not matched to a gene: 5. The germline CDR1 and CDR2 sequences are SGHRS and YFSETQ. There are 15 residues in the CDR3. The CDR3 DNA reads as TGCGCCAGCAGCTTGGTTGAGGGACAGGGGAATGGCTACACCTTC. Protein product: CASSLVEGQGNGYTF.

As concerns this clone: The sample contains more than one DNA sequence encoding this CDR3. The chain links TRBV3-1 (or the pseudogene TRBV3-2) to TRBJ1-1; no clear D. The germline gives CDR1 LGHDT, CDR2 YNNKEL (reference sequence). V lost 2 bases and J 4 bases, leaving 11 bases between the germline ends. This CDR3 comprises 14 residues. DNA for the CDR3: TGTGCCAGCAGCCAACGCCGAGGAAGCACTGAAGCTTTCTTT. This gives the protein CASSQRRGSTEAFF.

V is TRBV27 and J is TRBJ1-4, with D possibly being TRBD1 (5 bases). Per the germline V gene, CDR1 is MNHEY and CDR2 is SMNVEV (reference sequence). Trimming left V 0 bases short and J 3 bases short, with 11 bases between. The CDR3 sequence is 16 residues long. The CDR3 sequence: CASSLSGTWANEKLFF. DNA of the CDR3: TGTGCCAGCAGTTTATCAGGGACTTGGGCTAATGAAAAACTGTTTTTT. The full variable domain, in which reference TRBV27 and TRBJ1-4 provide the parts outside the CDR3, is EAQVTQNPRYLITVTGKKLTVTCSQNMNHEYMSWYRQDPGLGLRQIYYSMNVEVTDKGDVPEGYKVSRKEKRNFPLILESPSPNQTSLYFCASSLSGTWANEKLFFGSGTQLSVL.

V gene TRBV10-3 combines with J gene TRBJ2-1; 10 bases agree with TRBD2. The CDR3 runs 15 residues. The trim removed 4 bases at V and 5 bases at J, leaving 5 bases unmatched. Germline lookup yields CDR1 ENHRY and CDR2 SYGVKD. Here the CDR3 reads CAISGGTSVHNEQFF. As DNA, the CDR3 is TGTGCCATCAGTGGCGGGACTAGCGTCCACAATGAGCAGTTCTTC.

This chain links TRBV13 with TRBJ1-1; no clear D. This CDR3 has 13 residues. The ends were cut back, 2 bases at V and 2 bases at J, with 6 bases in the middle. Per germline, CDR1 PRHDT and CDR2 FYEKMQ (reference sequence). The CDR3 bases are TGTGCCAGCAGCTTATCGGTAAACACTGAAGCTTTCTTT. Its translation is CASSLSVNTEAFF. Full variable domain (rest looked up from reference TRBV13 and TRBJ1-1): AAGVIQSPRHLIKEKRETATLKCYPIPRHDTVYWYQQGPGQDPQFLISFYEKMQSDKGSIPDRFSAQQFSDYHSELNMSSLELGDSALYFCASSLSVNTEAFFGQGTRLTVV.

The chain links TRBV7-9 to TRBJ2-7, with unresolved D. The CDR3 is made up of 14 amino acids. V lost 5 bases, J lost 0 bases, and 11 bases lay in between. CDR1 and CDR2 (germline): SEHNR, FQNEAQ (reference sequence). The CDR3 here is CASSPDTYSYEQYF. CDR3 coding DNA: TGTGCCAGCAGCCCTGACACCTACTCCTACGAGCAGTACTTC.

The chain recombines TRBV4-1 with TRBJ2-3; TRBD2 agrees at 10 bases. V was pared by 2 bases and J by 3 bases, with 2 bases of the junction left unmatched. CDR1 and CDR2 (germline): MGHRA, YSYEKL. The length of the CDR3 is 15 residues. CDR3 loop: CASSQPGLATDTQYF. For the CDR3, the DNA is TGCGCCAGCAGCCAACCGGGACTAGCGACAGATACGCAGTATTTT.

The V gene is TRBV30, the J gene TRBJ1-2, with D perhaps TRBD1 (6 bases). V gave up 1 base and J gave up 4 bases, with 13 bases separating them. CDR1 GTSNPN and CDR2 SVGIG come from the germline V gene (reference sequence). The length of the CDR3 is 14 residues. CDR3 nucleotide sequence: TGTGCCTGGAGTGCTCTGGGCAGGGGCTATGGCTACACCTTC. This translates into CAWSALGRGYGYTF.

V gene TRBV7-8 combines with J gene TRBJ1-6; TRBD1 matches at 9 bases. V lost 5 bases, J lost 5 bases, and 4 bases stayed unmatched. The CDR3 is made up of 15 amino acids. Germline values: CDR1 SGHVS, CDR2 FQNEAQ. This chain's CDR3 is CASSRRDRDNSPLHF. In DNA, the CDR3 is TGTGCCAGCAGCCGACGGGACAGGGATAATTCACCCCTCCACTTT.

This chain joins TRBV4-1 and TRBJ1-6; D remains unclear. The V gene's germline CDR1 is MGHRA and CDR2 YSYEKL. This CDR3 is 13 amino acids long. Trimming removed 0 bases from V and 8 bases from J, with 5 bases in between. CDR3 sequence (DNA): TGCGCCAGCAGCCAAGATCGGGATTCACCCCTCCACTTT. Protein: CASSQDRDSPLHF.

The chain uses TRBV5-4 and TRBJ1-1, with D perhaps TRBD1 (6 bases). Deletions cut 1 base from V and 5 bases from J, with 18 bases between. This CDR3 comprises 16 residues. Germline V gene lookup returns CDR1 SGHNT and CDR2 YYREEE (reference sequence). The CDR3 DNA is TGTGCCAGCAGCTTGAGTACAGGGCGTTTTGGGACTGAAGCTTTCTTT. It is translated as CASSLSTGRFGTEAFF.

The rearrangement links TRBV7-6 to TRBJ2-7; TRBD2 is a possible D gene (6 bases). Per germline, CDR1 SGHVS and CDR2 FNYEAQ. Trimming left V 1 base short and J 1 base short, with 11 bases between. The CDR3 length is 15 residues. The CDR3 coding sequence is TGTGCCAGCAGCTTAGAGGCGGAGGGTTCCTACGAGCAGTACTTC. Translation gives CASSLEAEGSYEQYF.

The V and J genes are TRBV10-2 and TRBJ2-1, with 11 positions matching TRBD2. CDR1 is WSHSY, CDR2 SAAADI, per germline. This CDR3 region has 15 residues. J lost 6 bases, V lost 2 bases, and 3 bases had no gene match. CDR3 DNA sequence: TGCGCCAGCAGTGAGGGGCTAGCGGGAGGCAATGAGCAGTTCTTC. Its translation: CASSEGLAGGNEQFF.